Listed below are T cell receptor beta chains from one sample, sequenced in a study of beta chain features in type 1 diabetes. Sequencing used immunoSEQ multiplex PCR; TCRdb keeps in-frame clones, though not all of them. The profile shows some 150,000 clones, roughly 10% of them singletons. Sequencing input: naive CD4+ T cells from blood. The source is a man between 18 and 35 years old in good health. CDR3s include the opening cysteine and the closing phenylalanine or tryptophan. Each record gives: V gene, D gene, J gene, clone size, CDR3 DNA, CDR3 protein. A D gene is named only where the DNA matches it firmly. Clone size is not always given. Where it is, it says once, few, many or a class for expanded clones.

V: TRBV7-9; D: NA; J: TRBJ2-6; size: many; DNA: TGTGCCAGCAGACGAAAAACAGCTGGGGCCAACGTCCTGACTTTC; CDR3: CASRRKTAGANVLTF
V: TRBV19; D: TRBD2; J: TRBJ2-7; size: NA; DNA: TGTGCCAGTAGTCCACGACTAGCGGGGGGCCCTCCTCTACGGGAGCAGTACTTC; CDR3: CASSPRLAGGPPLREQYF
V: TRBV21-1; D: NA; J: TRBJ1-1; size: NA; DNA: TGTGCCAGCAGCATGGGGGGGCGCAGGCTCCCCACCGAAGCTTTCTTT; CDR3: CASSMGGRRLPTEAFF
V: TRBV4-3; D: TRBD2; J: TRBJ2-2; size: NA; DNA: TGCGCCAGCAGCCAAGTGGTCCTAGCGGGGGCGAACACCGGGGAGCTGTTTTTT; CDR3: CASSQVVLAGANTGELFF
V: TRBV6-5; D: NA; J: TRBJ1-5; size: NA; DNA: TGTGCCAGCAGAGTGACAGCAAGCAATCAGCCCCAGCATTTT; CDR3: CASRVTASNQPQHF
V: TRBV10-3; D: NA; J: TRBJ1-1; size: few; DNA: TGTGCCAGCGCCATTCAGAACACTGAAGCTTTCTTT; CDR3: CASAIQNTEAFF
V: TRBV30; D: TRBD2; J: TRBJ2-2; size: few; DNA: TGTGCCTGGAGAGAAAGCGGGGGGGCGGTCGGGGAGCTGTTTTTT; CDR3: CAWRESGGAVGELFF
V: TRBV6-5; D: NA; J: TRBJ2-7; size: NA; DNA: TGTGCCAGCAAAAACACGGGGGGCCTCTCCTACGAGCAGTACTTC; CDR3: CASKNTGGLSYEQYF
V: TRBV28; D: NA; J: TRBJ1-2; size: few; DNA: TGTGCCAGCAGTCCCTGGACACCCCTAGACCGGAACTATGGCTACACCTTC; CDR3: CASSPWTPLDRNYGYTF
V: TRBV7-9; D: TRBD1; J: TRBJ1-5; size: NA; DNA: TGTGCCAGCAGCTTAGGGGGACAGGGCTTGGGGCAGCCCCAGCATTTT; CDR3: CASSLGGQGLGQPQHF
V: TRBV7-9; D: TRBD1; J: TRBJ1-5; size: few; DNA: TGTGCCAGCAGCCTGGACAGGGTGCCCAATCAGCCCCAGCATTTT; CDR3: CASSLDRVPNQPQHF
V: TRBV4-2; D: NA; J: TRBJ1-2; size: NA; DNA: TGTGCCAGCAGTCCAGAAAATAATGCAGGATATGGCTACACCTTC; CDR3: CASSPENNAGYGYTF
V: TRBV6-5; D: TRBD1; J: TRBJ2-7; size: NA; DNA: TGTGCCAGCAGTTACTCGAGGGGGCGATCCTACGAGCAGTACTTC; CDR3: CASSYSRGRSYEQYF
V: TRBV29-1; D: TRBD1; J: TRBJ1-3; size: few; DNA: TGCAGCGCCTCGGGACAGGGGGAAGGAAACACCATATGTTTT; CDR3: CSASGQGEGNTICF
V: TRBV18; D: TRBD1; J: TRBJ2-3; size: NA; DNA: TGTGCCAGCTCACCCCTCGACAGGGGATCAGATACGCAGTATTTT; CDR3: CASSPLDRGSDTQYF
V: TRBV29-1; D: TRBD1; J: TRBJ1-2; size: NA; DNA: TGCAGCGTTGAACCGGGACAGGGATTTGGCTACACCTTC; CDR3: CSVEPGQGFGYTF
V: TRBV7-9; D: NA; J: TRBJ1-1; size: NA; DNA: TGTGCCAGCAGCCAAACCGCGGGGGGCACTGAAGCTTTCTTT; CDR3: CASSQTAGGTEAFF
V: TRBV7-3; D: NA; J: TRBJ1-5; size: NA; DNA: TGTGCCAGCAGCTTAGGCCAGGGGACCGGCAATCAGCCCCAGCATTTT; CDR3: CASSLGQGTGNQPQHF
V: TRBV30; D: NA; J: TRBJ1-2; size: NA; DNA: TGTGCCTGGAACCAGGGATCGGACTATGGCTACACCTTC; CDR3: CAWNQGSDYGYTF
V: TRBV9; D: TRBD2; J: TRBJ2-3; size: few; DNA: TGTGCCAGCAGCACCTCCCCGCGGGGGGCACGTCGCACAGATACGCAGTATTTT; CDR3: CASSTSPRGARRTDTQYF
V: TRBV9; D: TRBD1; J: TRBJ2-5; size: NA; DNA: TGTGCCAGCAGCGGGGGACAGGGGGGGTACCAAGAGACCCAGTACTTC; CDR3: CASSGGQGGYQETQYF
V: TRBV7-9; D: NA; J: TRBJ2-2; size: few; DNA: TGTGCCAGCAGCCCCCACGCGGTCAGTAACACCGGGGAGCTGTTTTTT; CDR3: CASSPHAVSNTGELFF
V: TRBV4-2; D: NA; J: TRBJ1-4; size: NA; DNA: TGTGCCAGCAGCCAGACCGGCGAGGGCTGGGATGAAAAACTGTTTTTT; CDR3: CASSQTGEGWDEKLFF
V: TRBV7-8; D: NA; J: TRBJ1-5; size: few; DNA: TGTGCCAGCAGCCCAGGTTCGGCCAGTGCACGGCCCCAGCATTTT; CDR3: CASSPGSASARPQHF
V: TRBV7-2; D: TRBD2; J: TRBJ2-4; size: few; DNA: TGTGCCAGCAGCCGGACTAGCATAGTCCAAAACATTCAGTACTTC; CDR3: CASSRTSIVQNIQYF
V: TRBV19; D: TRBD1; J: TRBJ1-2; size: NA; DNA: TGTGCCAGTAGCAGGGACAGAACTAACTATGGCTACACCTTC; CDR3: CASSRDRTNYGYTF
V: TRBV13; D: NA; J: TRBJ2-4; size: NA; DNA: TGTGCCACCATAAAAGGGGGGGCCGGTAACATTCAGTACTTC; CDR3: CATIKGGAGNIQYF
V: TRBV18; D: TRBD2; J: TRBJ2-1; size: once; DNA: TGTGCCAGCTCAGGGCGGGGGGGCCCCAATGAGCAGTTCTTC; CDR3: CASSGRGGPNEQFF
V: TRBV7-9; D: NA; J: TRBJ2-1; size: few; DNA: TGTGCCAGCAAAATAAGGACAGCATGGTACGATGAGCAGTTCTTC; CDR3: CASKIRTAWYDEQFF